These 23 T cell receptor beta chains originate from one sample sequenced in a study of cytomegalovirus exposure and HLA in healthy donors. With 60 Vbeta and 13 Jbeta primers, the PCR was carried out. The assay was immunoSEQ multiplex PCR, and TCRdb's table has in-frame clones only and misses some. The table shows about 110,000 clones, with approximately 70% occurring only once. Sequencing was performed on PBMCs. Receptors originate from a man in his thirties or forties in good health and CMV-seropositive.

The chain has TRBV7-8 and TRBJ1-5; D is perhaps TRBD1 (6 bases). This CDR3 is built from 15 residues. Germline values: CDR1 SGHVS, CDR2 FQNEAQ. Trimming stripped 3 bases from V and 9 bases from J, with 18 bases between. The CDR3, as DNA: TGTGCCAGCAGCTTCCTAGGGGGAGGGGGGGGGCCCCAGCATTTT. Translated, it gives CASSFLGGGGGPQHF.

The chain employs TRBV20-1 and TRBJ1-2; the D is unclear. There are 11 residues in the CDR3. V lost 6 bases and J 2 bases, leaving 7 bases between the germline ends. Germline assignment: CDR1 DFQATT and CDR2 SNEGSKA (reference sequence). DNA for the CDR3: TGCAGTGCCAGTCCCAACTATGGCTACACCTTC. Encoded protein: CSASPNYGYTF.

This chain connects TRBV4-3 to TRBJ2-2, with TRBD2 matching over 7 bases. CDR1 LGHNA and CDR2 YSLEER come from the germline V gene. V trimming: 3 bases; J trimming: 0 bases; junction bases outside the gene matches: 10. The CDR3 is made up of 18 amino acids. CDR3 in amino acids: CASSQDPLALTNTGELFF. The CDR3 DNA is TGCGCCAGCAGCCAGGATCCACTAGCGCTTACGAACACCGGGGAGCTGTTTTTT.

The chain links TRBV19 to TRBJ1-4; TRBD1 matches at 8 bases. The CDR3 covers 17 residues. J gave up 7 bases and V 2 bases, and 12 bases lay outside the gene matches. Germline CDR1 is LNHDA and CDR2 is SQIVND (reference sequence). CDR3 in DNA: TGTGCCAGTAGTATAATTTCGGGACAGGTGCACTCTGAAAAACTGTTTTTT. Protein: CASSIISGQVHSEKLFF. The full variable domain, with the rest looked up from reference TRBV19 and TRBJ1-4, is DGGITQSPKYLFRKEGQNVTLSCEQNLNHDAMYWYRQDPGQGLRLIYYSQIVNDFQKGDIAEGYSVSREKKESFPLTVTSAQKNPTAFYLCASSIISGQVHSEKLFFGSGTQLSVL.

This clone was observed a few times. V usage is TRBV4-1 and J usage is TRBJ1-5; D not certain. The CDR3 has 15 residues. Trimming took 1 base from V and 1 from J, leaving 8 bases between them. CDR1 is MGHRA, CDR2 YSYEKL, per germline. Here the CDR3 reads CASSQVQKSNQPQHF. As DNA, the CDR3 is TGCGCCAGCAGCCAAGTTCAGAAGAGCAATCAGCCCCAGCATTTT.

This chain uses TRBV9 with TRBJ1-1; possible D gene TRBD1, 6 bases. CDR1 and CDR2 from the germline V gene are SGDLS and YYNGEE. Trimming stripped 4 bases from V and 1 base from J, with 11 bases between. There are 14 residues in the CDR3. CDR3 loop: CASSTGRRNTEAFF. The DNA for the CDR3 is TGTGCCAGCAGCACAGGGAGACGGAACACTGAAGCTTTCTTT. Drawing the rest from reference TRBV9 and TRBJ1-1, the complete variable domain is DSGVTQTPKHLITATGQRVTLRCSPRSGDLSVYWYQQSLDQGLQFLIQYYNGEERAKGNILERFSAQQFPDLHSELNLSSLELGDSALYFCASSTGRRNTEAFFGQGTRLTVV.

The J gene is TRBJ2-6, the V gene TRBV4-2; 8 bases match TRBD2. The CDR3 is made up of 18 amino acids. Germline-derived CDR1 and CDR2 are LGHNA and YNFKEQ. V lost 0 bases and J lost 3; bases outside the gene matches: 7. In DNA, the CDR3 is TGTGCCAGCAGCCAAGAAGGCGGGGGGCCAGGTGGGGCCAACGTCCTGACTTTC. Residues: CASSQEGGGPGGANVLTF.

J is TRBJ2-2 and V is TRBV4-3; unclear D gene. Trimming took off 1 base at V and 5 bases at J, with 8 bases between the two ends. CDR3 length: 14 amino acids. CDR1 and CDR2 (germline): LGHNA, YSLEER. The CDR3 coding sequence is TGCGCCAGCAGCCAAGTCACGGAGACCGGGGAGCTGTTTTTT. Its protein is CASSQVTETGELFF.

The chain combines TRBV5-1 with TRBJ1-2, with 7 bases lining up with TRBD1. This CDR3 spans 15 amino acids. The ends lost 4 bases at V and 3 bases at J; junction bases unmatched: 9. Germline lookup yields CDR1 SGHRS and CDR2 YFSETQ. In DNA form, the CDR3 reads TGCGCCAGCAGCGTTGTAACCGGGACAGACTATGGCTACACCTTC. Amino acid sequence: CASSVVTGTDYGYTF.

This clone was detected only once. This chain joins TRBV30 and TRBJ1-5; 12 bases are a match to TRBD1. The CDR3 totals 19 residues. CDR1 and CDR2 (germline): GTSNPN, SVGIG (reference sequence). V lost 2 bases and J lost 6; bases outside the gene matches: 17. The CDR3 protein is CAWSPSLPGQGALGQPQHF. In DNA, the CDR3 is TGTGCCTGGAGTCCTTCCCTCCCGGGACAGGGGGCGCTTGGTCAGCCCCAGCATTTT.

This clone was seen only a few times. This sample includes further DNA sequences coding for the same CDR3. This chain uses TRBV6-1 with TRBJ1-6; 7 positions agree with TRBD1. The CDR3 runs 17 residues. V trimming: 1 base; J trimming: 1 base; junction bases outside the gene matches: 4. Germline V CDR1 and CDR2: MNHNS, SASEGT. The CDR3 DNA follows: TGTGCCAGCAGTGAAGGACAGGGAAGATCCTATAATTCACCCCTCCACTTT. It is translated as CASSEGQGRSYNSPLHF.

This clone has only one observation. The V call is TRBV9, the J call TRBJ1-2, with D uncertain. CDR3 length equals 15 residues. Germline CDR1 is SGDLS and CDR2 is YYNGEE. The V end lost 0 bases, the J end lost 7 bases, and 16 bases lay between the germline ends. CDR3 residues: CASSVGNAGSGGYTF. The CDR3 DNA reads TGTGCCAGCAGCGTAGGGAACGCGGGTTCGGGTGGCTACACCTTC.

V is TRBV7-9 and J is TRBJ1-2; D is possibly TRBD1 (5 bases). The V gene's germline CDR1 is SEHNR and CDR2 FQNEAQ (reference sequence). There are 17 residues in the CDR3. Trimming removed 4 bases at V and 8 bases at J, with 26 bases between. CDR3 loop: CASSWTNSGGLPTGYTF. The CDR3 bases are TGTGCCAGCAGCTGGACTAATTCGGGGGGACTACCGACGGGCTACACCTTC.

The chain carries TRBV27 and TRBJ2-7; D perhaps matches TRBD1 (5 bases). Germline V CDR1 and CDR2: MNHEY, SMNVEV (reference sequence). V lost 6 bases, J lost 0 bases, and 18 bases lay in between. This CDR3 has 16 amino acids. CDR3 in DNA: TGTGCCAGCAGCCTTACACAGACAGCGATCTCCTACGAGCAGTACTTC. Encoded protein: CASSLTQTAISYEQYF.

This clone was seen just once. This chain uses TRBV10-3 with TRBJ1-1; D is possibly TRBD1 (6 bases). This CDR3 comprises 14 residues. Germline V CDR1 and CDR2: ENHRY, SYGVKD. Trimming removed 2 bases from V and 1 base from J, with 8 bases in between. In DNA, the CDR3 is TGTGCCATCAGTGAGGGCAGGGGGAACACTGAAGCTTTCTTT. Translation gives CAISEGRGNTEAFF.

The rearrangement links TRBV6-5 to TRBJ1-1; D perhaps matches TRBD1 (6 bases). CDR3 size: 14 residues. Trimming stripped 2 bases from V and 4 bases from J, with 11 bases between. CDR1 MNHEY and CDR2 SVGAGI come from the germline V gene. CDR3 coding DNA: TGTGCCAGCAGTTACAACGACAGGTCCACTGAAGCTTTCTTT. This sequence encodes CASSYNDRSTEAFF.

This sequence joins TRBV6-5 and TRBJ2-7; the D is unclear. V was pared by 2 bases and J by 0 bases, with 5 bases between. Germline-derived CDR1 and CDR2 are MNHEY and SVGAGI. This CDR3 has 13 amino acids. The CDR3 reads CASSYAYSYEQYF. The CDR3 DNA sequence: TGTGCCAGCAGTTACGCCTACTCCTACGAGCAGTACTTC.

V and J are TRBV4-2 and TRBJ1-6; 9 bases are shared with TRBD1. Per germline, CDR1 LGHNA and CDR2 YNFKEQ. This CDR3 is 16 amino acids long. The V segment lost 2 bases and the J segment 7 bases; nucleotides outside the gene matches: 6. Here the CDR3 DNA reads TGTGCCAGCAGCCAATCACAGGGGGCTGACAATTCACCCCTCCACTTT. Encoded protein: CASSQSQGADNSPLHF.

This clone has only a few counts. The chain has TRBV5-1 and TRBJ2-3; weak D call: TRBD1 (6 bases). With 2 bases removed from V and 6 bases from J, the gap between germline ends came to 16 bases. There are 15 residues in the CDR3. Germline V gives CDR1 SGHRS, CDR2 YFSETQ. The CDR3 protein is CASSFGGSIADTQYF. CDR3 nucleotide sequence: TGCGCCAGCAGCTTTGGGGGCTCAATAGCGGATACGCAGTATTTT.

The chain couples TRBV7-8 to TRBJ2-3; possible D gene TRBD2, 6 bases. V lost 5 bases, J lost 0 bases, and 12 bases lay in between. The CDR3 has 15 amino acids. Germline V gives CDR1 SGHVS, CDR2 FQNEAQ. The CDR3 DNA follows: TGTGCCAGCAGCCCCCTGGGGACTAGCACAGATACGCAGTATTTT. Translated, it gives CASSPLGTSTDTQYF.

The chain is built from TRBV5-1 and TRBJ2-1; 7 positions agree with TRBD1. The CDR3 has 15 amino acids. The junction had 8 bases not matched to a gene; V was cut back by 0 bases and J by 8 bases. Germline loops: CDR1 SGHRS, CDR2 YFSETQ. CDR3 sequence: CASSLASAGGDEQFF. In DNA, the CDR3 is TGCGCCAGCAGCTTGGCCTCAGCAGGGGGTGATGAGCAGTTCTTC.

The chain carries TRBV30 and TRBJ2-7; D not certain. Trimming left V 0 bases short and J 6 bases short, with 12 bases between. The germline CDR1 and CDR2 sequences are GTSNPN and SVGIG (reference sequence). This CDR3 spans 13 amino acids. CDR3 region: CAWSVRSSSEQYF. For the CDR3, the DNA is TGTGCCTGGAGTGTAAGGAGTAGTAGCGAGCAGTACTTC.

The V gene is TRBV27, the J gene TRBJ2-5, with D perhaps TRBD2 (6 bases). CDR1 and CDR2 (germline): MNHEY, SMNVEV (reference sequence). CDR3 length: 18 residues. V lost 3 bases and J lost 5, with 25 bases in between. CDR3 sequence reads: CASSFRSGEAAGRETQYF. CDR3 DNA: TGTGCCAGCAGTTTTAGGTCGGGAGAGGCCGCGGGGAGGGAGACCCAGTACTTC.